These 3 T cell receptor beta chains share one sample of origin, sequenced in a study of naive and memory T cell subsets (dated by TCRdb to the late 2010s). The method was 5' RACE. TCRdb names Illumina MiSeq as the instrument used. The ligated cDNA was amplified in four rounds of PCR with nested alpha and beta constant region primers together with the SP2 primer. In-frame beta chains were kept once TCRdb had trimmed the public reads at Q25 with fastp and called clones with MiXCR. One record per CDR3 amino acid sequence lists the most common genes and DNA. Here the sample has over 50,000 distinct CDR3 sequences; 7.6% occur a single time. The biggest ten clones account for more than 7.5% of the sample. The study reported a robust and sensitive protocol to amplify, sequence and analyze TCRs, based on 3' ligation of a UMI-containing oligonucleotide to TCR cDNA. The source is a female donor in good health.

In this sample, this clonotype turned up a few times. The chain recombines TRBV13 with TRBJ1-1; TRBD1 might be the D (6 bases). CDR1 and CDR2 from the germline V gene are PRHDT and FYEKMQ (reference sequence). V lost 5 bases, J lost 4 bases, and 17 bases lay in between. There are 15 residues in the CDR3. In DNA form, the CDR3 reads TGTGCCAGCAGCCCACGGACGACAGGTTTCACTGAAGCTTTCTTT. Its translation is CASSPRTTGFTEAFF.

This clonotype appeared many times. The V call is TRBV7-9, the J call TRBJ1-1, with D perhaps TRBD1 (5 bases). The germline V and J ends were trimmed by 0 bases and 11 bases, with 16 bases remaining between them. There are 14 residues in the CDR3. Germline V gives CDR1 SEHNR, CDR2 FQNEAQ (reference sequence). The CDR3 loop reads CASSLASRGELAFF. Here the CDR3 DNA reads TGTGCCAGCAGCTTAGCGTCCCGAGGGGAATTGGCTTTCTTT.

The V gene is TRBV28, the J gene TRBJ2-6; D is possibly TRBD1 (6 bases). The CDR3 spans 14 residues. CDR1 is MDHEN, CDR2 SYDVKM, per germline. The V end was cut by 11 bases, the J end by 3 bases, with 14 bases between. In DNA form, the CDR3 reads TGTGCCTCACGTGACAGGAGTGGGGCCAACGTCCTGACTTTC. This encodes CASRDRSGANVLTF. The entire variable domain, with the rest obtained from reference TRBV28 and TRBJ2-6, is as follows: DVKVTQSSRYLVKRTGEKVFLECVQDMDHENMFWYRQDPGLGLRLIYFSYDVKMKEKGDIPEGYSVSREKKERFSLILESASTNQTSMYLCASRDRSGANVLTFGAGSRLTVL.